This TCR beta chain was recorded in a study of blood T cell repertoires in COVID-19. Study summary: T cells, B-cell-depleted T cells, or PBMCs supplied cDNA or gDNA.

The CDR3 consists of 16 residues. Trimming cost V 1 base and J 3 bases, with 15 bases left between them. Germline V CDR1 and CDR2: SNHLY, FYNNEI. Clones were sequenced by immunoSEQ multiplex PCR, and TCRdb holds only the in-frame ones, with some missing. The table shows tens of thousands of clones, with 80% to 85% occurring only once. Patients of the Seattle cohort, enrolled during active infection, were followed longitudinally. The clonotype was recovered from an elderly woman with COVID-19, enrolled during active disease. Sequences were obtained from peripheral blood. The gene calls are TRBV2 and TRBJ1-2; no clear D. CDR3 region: CASSEGGKVLYYGYTF. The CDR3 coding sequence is TGTGCCAGCAGTGAAGGCGGTAAAGTACTCTACTATGGCTACACCTTC.